The source of this T cell receptor (beta chain) is a study of blood T cell repertoires in COVID-19. Study-wide context: In each case, the material was cDNA or gDNA derived from T cells, B-cell-depleted T cells, or PBMCs.

This clone was recorded once. Germline lookup yields CDR1 KGHSH and CDR2 LQKENI. CDR3 length equals 18 residues. Trimming cost V 1 base and J 0 bases, with 16 bases left between them. Per the original data handling: From reference gene primer amplification, estimates of nucleated cell counts were derived. Using immunoSEQ multiplex PCR, the repertoire was profiled, and TCRdb retains in-frame clones only, with some absent. For V, J and clone size, that table is used; D and trimming come from the DNA. The data contain under 300,000 clones, 88% of them singletons. The sample was peripheral blood. The genes are TRBV18 and TRBJ2-1, with D possibly matching TRBD2 (6 bases). This sequence was found in a woman in her forties who had recovered from COVID-19. The chain's CDR3 is CASSPLVPSESSYNEQFF. The CDR3 nucleotides read TGTGCCAGCTCACCACTGGTGCCTAGCGAGAGCTCCTACAATGAGCAGTTCTTC.